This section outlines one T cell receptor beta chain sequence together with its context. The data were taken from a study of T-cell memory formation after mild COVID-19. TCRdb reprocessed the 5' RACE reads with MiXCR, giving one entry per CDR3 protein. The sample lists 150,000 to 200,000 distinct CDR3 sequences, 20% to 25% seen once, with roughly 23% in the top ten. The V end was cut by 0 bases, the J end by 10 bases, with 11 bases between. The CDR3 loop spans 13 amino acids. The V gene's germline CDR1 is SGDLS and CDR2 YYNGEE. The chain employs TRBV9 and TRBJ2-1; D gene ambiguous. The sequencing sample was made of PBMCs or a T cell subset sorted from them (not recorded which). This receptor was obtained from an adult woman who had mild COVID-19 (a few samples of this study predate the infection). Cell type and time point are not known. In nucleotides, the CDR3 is TGTGCCAGCAGCGTAGCCCCTGGCGAGGAGCAGTTCTTC. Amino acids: CASSVAPGEEQFF.